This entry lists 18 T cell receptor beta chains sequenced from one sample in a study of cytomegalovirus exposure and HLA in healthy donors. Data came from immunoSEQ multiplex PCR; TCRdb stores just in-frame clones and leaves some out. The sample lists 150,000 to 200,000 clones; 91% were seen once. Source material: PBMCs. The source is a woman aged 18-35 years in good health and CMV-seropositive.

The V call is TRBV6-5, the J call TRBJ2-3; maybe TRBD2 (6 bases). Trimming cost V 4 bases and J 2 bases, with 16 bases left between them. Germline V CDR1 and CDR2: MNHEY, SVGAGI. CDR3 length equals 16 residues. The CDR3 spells CASSSLGGRDTDTQYF. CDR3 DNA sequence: TGTGCCAGCAGTTCCCTTGGGGGGAGAGACACAGATACGCAGTATTTT.

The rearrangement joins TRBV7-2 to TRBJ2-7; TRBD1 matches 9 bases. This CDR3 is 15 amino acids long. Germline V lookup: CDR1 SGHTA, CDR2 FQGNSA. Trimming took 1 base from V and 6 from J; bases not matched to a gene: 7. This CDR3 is CASSLGGTGRFEQYF. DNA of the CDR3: TGTGCCAGCAGCTTAGGAGGGACAGGGAGGTTCGAGCAGTACTTC.

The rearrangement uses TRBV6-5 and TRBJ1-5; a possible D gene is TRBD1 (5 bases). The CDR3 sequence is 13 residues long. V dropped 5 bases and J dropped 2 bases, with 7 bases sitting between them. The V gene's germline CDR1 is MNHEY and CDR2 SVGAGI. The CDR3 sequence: CASSRTRNQPQHF. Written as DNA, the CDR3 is TGTGCCAGCAGTCGGACACGCAATCAGCCCCAGCATTTT.

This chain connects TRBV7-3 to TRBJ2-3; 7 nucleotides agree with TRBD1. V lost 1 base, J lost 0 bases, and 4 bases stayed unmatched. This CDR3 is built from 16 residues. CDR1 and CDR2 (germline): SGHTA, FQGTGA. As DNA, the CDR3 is TGTGCCAGCAGCTTAATCCCGACAGGGAGCACAGATACGCAGTATTTT. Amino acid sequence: CASSLIPTGSTDTQYF.

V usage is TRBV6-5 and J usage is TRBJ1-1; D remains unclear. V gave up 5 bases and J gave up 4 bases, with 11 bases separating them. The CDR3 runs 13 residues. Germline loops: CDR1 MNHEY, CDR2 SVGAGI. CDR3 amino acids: CASSAQVATEAFF. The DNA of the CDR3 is TGTGCCAGCAGTGCCCAAGTGGCCACTGAAGCTTTCTTT.

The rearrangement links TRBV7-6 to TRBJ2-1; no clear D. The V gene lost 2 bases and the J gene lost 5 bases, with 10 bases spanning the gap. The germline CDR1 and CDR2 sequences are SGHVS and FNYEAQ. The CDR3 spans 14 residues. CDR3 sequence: CASSLSNSNNEQFF. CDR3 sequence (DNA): TGTGCCAGCAGCTTATCCAACAGTAACAATGAGCAGTTCTTC.

The CDR3 region is CASSITASDTIYF. In DNA, the CDR3 is TGTGCCAGTAGTATAACCGCCTCGGACACCATATATTTT. The V call is TRBV19, the J call TRBJ1-3; D gene unclear. Germline V gives CDR1 LNHDA, CDR2 SQIVND (reference sequence). This CDR3 region has 13 residues. V shed 2 bases and J shed 8 bases, with 10 bases lying between them.

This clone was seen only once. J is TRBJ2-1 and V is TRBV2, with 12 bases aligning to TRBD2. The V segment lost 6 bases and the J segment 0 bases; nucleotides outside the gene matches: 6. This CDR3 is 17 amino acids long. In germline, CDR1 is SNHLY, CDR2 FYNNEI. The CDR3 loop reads CASSSTSGGSSYNEQFF. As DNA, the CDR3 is TGTGCCAGCAGCTCGACTAGCGGGGGAAGCTCCTACAATGAGCAGTTCTTC. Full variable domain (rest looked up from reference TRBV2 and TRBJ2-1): EPEVTQTPSHQVTQMGQEVILRCVPISNHLYFYWYRQILGQKVEFLVSFYNNEISEKSEIFDDQFSVERPDGSNFTLKIRSTKLEDSAMYFCASSSTSGGSSYNEQFFGPGTRLTVL.

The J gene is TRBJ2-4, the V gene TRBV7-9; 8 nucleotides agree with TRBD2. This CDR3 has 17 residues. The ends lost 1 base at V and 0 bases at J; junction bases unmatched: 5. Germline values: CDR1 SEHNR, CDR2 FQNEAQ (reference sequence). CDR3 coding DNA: TGTGCCAGCAGCTTAGGGTCGGGGGGGGAAGCCAAAAACATTCAGTACTTC. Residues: CASSLGSGGEAKNIQYF.

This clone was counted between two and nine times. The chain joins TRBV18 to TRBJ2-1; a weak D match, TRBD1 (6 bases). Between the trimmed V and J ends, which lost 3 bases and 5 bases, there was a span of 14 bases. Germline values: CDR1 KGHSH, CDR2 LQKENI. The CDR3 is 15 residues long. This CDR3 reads CASSPFGTTHNEQFF. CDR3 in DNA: TGTGCCAGCTCACCTTTCGGGACAACTCACAATGAGCAGTTCTTC.

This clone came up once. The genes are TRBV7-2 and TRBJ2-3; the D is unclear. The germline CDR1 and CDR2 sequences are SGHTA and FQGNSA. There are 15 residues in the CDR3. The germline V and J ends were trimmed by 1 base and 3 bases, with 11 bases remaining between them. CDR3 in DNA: TGTGCCAGCAGCTTAGTTGGGCCAAAGACAGATACGCAGTATTTT. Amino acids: CASSLVGPKTDTQYF.

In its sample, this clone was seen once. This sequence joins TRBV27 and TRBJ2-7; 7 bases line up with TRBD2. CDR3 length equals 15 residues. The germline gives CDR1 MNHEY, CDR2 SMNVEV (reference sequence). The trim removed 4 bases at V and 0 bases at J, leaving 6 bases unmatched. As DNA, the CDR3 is TGTGCCAGCAGTTCGCCCGGGACTAACTCCTACGAGCAGTACTTC. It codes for CASSSPGTNSYEQYF.

The CDR3 region is CASSFPGQGAQDTQYF. The CDR3 DNA follows: TGTGCCAGCAGCTTTCCGGGACAGGGGGCACAAGATACGCAGTATTTT. The V and J genes are TRBV7-2 and TRBJ2-3; 12 positions match TRBD1. Losses at the gene ends were 3 bases for V and 5 bases for J; bases not matched to a gene: 6. Germline V CDR1 and CDR2: SGHTA, FQGNSA. The CDR3 runs to 16 residues.

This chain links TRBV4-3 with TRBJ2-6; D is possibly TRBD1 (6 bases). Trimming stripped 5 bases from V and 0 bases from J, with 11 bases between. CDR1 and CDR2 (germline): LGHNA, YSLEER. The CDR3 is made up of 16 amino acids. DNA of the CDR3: TGCGCCAGCAGCTCACGAGGGGGCTCTGGGGCCAACGTCCTGACTTTC. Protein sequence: CASSSRGGSGANVLTF.

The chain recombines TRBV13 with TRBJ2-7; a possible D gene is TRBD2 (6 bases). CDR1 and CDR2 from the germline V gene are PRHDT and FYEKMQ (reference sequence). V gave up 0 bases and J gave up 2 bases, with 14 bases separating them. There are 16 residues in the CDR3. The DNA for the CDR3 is TGTGCCAGCAGCTTAGGCCCTCTAGCGTTGGCCTACGAGCAGTACTTC. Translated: CASSLGPLALAYEQYF.

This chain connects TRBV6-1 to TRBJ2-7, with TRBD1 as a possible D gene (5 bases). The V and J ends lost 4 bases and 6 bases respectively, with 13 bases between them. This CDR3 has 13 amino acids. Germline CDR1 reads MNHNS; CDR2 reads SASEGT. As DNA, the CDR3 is TGTGCCAGCAGTGGATTAGACAGTTCCGAGCAGTACTTC. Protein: CASSGLDSSEQYF.

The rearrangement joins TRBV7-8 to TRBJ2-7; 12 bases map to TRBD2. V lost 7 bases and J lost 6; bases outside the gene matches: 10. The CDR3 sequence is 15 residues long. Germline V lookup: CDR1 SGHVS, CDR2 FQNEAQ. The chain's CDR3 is CASTKASGGAGEQYF. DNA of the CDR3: TGTGCCAGCACCAAAGCTAGCGGGGGGGCGGGCGAGCAGTACTTC.

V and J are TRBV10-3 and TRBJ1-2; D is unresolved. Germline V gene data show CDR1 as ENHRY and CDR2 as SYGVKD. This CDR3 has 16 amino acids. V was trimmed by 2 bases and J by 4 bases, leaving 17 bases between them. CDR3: CAISEQELGSSYGYTF. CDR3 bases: TGTGCCATCAGTGAGCAAGAACTGGGCTCGAGCTATGGCTACACCTTC.